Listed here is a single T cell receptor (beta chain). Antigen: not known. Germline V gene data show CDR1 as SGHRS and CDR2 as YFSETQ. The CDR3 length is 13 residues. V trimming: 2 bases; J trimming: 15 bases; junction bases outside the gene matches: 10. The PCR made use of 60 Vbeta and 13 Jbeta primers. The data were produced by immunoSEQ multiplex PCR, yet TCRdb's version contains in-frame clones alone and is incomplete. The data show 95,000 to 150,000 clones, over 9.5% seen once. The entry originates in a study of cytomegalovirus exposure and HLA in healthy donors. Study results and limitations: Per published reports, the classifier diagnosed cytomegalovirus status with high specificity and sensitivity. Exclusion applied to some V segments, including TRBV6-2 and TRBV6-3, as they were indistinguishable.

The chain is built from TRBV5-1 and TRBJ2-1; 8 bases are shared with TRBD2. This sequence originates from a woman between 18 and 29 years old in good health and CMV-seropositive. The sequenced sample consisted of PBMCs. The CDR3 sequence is CASSFTLGTSPFF. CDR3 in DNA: TGCGCCAGCAGCTTCACCCTTGGGACTAGTCCGTTCTTC.